The clone carrying this TCR beta chain was recorded at least ten times. What it recognizes is unknown. TCR beta CDR3 regions were amplified from RNA transcripts. The primer set for the first-round RT-PCR of the TCR CDR3 was HTBI. TCRdb analysed the multiplex PCR reads with MiXCR anew, one entry per CDR3 protein. The sample includes about 640,000 distinct CDR3 sequences, 45% of them seen just once. The CDR3 has 14 residues. The ends lost 1 base at V and 6 bases at J; junction bases unmatched: 1. The V gene's germline CDR1 is SGHVS and CDR2 FNYEAQ. This specimen belongs to a study of T cells in Graves' hyperthyroidism and ophthalmopathy. Study-level findings and limits: Most thyroid clonotypes with frequency above 0.001 were detected in blood. Patients with ophthalmopathy were separated from those with stable hyperthyroidism by a 13 V-J model.

Based on clinical symptoms, serum thyroxine and TRAb, thyroid ultrasound and orbital computed tomography, diagnoses were reached. This clonotype was obtained from an adult man with Graves' disease, either hyperthyroidism or ophthalmopathy (not recorded which). V usage is TRBV7-6 and J usage is TRBJ1-5, with 9 positions matching TRBD1. The material sequenced was peripheral blood or thyroid tissue (not recorded which). The CDR3 coding sequence is TGTGCCAGCAGCTTAGAGGGACAGGGTCAGCCCCAGCATTTT. Translated, it gives CASSLEGQGQPQHF.